This record looks at one T cell receptor beta chain sequence and its context. The record originates from a study of blood T cell repertoires in COVID-19. Study context: The United States, Italy and Spain supplied acute and convalescent COVID-19 samples. PBMCs, B-cell-depleted T cells, or T cells were the source of the cDNA or gDNA that made up the material.

Per the authors' pipeline: Estimation of nucleated cell counts relied on the amplification of reference gene primers. Sequenced by immunoSEQ multiplex PCR; TCRdb stores in-frame clones only, minus some. V and J calls and clone size are copied from that table; D and trimming were computed from the DNA. The sample lists around 380,000 clones; roughly 77% were seen once. This clonotype originated in a human donor with acute or convalescent COVID-19. The donor label of this sample is uncertain. The sequencing input was peripheral blood.

CDR3 in amino acids: CASSTGNGYTF. CDR3 coding DNA: TGTGCCAGCTCGACAGGGAATGGCTACACCTTC. The chain employs TRBV18 and TRBJ1-2, with 7 positions matching TRBD1. Unmatched junction bases numbered 1, after V lost 6 bases and J lost 6 bases. Per the germline V gene, CDR1 is KGHSH and CDR2 is LQKENI. This CDR3 is built from 11 residues.